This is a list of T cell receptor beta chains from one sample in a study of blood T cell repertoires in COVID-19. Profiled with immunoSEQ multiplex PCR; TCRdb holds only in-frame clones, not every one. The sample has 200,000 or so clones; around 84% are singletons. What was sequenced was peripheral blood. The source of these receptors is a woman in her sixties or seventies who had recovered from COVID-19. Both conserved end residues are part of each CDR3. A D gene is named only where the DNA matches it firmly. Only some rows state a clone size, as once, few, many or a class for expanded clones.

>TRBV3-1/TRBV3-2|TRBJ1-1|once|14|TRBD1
TGTGCCAGCAGCCTTCGACAGGGAGGCACTGAAGCTTTCTTT
CASSLRQGGTEAFF
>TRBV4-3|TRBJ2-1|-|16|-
TGCGCCAGCAGCCAAGATCTCAGCGGATCTGACAATGAGCAGTTCTTC
CASSQDLSGSDNEQFF
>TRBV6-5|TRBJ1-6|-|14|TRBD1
TGTGCCAGCAGTTATACAGGGGAAAATTCACCCCTCCACTTT
CASSYTGENSPLHF
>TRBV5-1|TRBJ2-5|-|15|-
TGCGCCAGCAGCTTGTTAGCGCACGGCCAAGAGACCCAGTACTTC
CASSLLAHGQETQYF
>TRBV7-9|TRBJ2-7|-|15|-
TGTGCCAGCAGCTTAGCCGGGGAGGAGATCTACGAGCAGTACTTC
CASSLAGEEIYEQYF
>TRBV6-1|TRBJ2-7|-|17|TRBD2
TGTGCCAGCAGTGGGCTAGCGGGGGGGACCTTCTCCTACGAGCAGTACTTC
CASSGLAGGTFSYEQYF
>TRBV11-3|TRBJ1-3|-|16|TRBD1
TGTGCCAGCAGCTTAGAGGGACAGGGACTATGGAACACCATATATTTT
CASSLEGQGLWNTIYF
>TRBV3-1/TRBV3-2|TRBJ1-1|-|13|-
TGTGCCAGCAGCCAAAGGCCCCAGGGGGAAGCTTTCTTT
CASSQRPQGEAFF
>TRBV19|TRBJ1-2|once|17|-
TGTGCCAGTAAAGGACTTAAACGTTCCCCGTTTGGCTATGGCTACACCTTC
CASKGLKRSPFGYGYTF
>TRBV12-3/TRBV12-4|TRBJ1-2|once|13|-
TGTGCCAGCAGTTTAGGGGGAAGGGGTGGCTACACCTTC
CASSLGGRGGYTF
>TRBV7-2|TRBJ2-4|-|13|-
TGTGCCAGCAGCCCCTCCGCTAGAAACATTCAGTACTTC
CASSPSARNIQYF
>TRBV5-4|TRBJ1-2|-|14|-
TGTGCCAGCAGCCCTGACAGTTTTAACTATGGCTACACCTTC
CASSPDSFNYGYTF
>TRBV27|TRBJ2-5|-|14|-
TGTGCCAGCAGTGCAGCAGGCCCCCCAGAGACCCAGTACTTC
CASSAAGPPETQYF
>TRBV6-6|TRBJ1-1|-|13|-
TGTGCCAGCAGTTTTCAGGGGATAGGTGAAGCTTTCTTT
CASSFQGIGEAFF
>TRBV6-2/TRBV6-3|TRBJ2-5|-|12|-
TGTGCCAGCAGTCTAACTAGGGAGACCCAGTACTTC
CASSLTRETQYF
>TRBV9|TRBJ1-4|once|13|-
TGTGCCAGCAGCGTAGAAGCGGAAGGAAAACTGTTTTTT
CASSVEAEGKLFF
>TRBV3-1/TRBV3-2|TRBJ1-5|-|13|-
TGTGCCAGCAGCCAAGGGGGGCATCAGCCCCAGCATTTT
CASSQGGHQPQHF
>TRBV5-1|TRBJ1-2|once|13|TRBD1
TGCGCCAGCAGTACAGACAGGGTCTATGGCTACACCTTC
CASSTDRVYGYTF
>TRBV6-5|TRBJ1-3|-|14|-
TGTGCCAGCAGGGACCTCATGGGAGGTAGCACCATATATTTT
CASRDLMGGSTIYF
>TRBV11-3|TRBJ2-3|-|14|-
TGTGCCAGCAGCTTGGGCGGGAACATTGATACGCAGTATTTT
CASSLGGNIDTQYF
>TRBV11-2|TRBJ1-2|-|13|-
TGTGCCAGCAGCTTAGTCAGGGTGGGAGGCTACACCTTC
CASSLVRVGGYTF
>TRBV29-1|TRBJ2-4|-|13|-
TGCAGCGTTGAAGTCGGGGTAGCCGGCATTCAGTACTTC
CSVEVGVAGIQYF
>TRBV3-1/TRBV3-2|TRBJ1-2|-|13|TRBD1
TGTGCCAGCAGCCAAGTGGACAGGGGAGGCTACACCTTC
CASSQVDRGGYTF
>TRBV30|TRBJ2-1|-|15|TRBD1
TGTGCCTGGAACCCCCGGGACAGGGTAGGCAATGAGCAGTTCTTC
CAWNPRDRVGNEQFF
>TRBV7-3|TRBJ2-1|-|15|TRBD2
TGTGCCAGCAGCTTCGGGTTTAGCGGGGGAAATGAGCAGTTCTTC
CASSFGFSGGNEQFF
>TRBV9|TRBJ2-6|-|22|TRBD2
TGTGCCAGCAGCGTATCCCTACTAATTCCCGGGACTAGCGTCTCTGGGGCCAACGTCCTGACTTTC
CASSVSLLIPGTSVSGANVLTF
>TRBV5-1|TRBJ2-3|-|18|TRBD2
TGCGCCAGCAGCTTGGCGGTAGCGGGGGGTCCTAGCACAGATACGCAGTATTTT
CASSLAVAGGPSTDTQYF
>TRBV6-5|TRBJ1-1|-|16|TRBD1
TGTGCCAGCAGTTCCCCAGGGACAGCCAGGAACACTGAAGCTTTCTTT
CASSSPGTARNTEAFF
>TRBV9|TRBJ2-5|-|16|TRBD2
TGTGCCAGCAGCGTAGAAAGCGGGGGCCACCAAGAGACCCAGTACTTC
CASSVESGGHQETQYF
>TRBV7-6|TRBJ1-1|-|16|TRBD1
TGTGCCAGCAGCTTCGACAGGGGAAGCATGAACACTGAAGCTTTCTTT
CASSFDRGSMNTEAFF
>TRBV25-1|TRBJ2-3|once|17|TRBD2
TGTGCCAGCAGTTCTCTCTACGGCGGGGGGGCCACAGATACGCAGTATTTT
CASSSLYGGGATDTQYF
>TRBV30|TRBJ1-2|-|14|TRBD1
TGTGCCTGGAGTGTGAACAGGGGTAACTATGGCTACACCTTC
CAWSVNRGNYGYTF
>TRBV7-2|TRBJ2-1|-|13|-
TGTGCCAGCAGCTTTACAATACAGAATGAGCAGTTCTTC
CASSFTIQNEQFF
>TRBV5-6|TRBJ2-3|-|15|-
TGTGCCAGCAGCTTGCCGGGATCTTGGGCAGATACGCAGTATTTT
CASSLPGSWADTQYF
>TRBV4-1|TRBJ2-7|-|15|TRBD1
TGCGCCAGCAGCCCCCTCGGGACAGCATCCTACGAGCAGTACTTC
CASSPLGTASYEQYF
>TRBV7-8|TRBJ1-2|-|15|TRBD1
TGTGCCAGCAGCTCATATCGGGACAGGGGACGGGGCTACACCTTC
CASSSYRDRGRGYTF
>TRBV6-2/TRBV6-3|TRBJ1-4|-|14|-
TGTGCCAGCAGTTACGGCGGCGCTAATGAAAAACTGTTTTTT
CASSYGGANEKLFF
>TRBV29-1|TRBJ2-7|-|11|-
TGCAGCGTTGAATCCTACTACGAGCAGTACTTC
CSVESYYEQYF
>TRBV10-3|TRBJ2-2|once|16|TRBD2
TGTGCCATCAGTGAGGAGACTAGCGTGACAACCGGGGAGCTGTTTTTT
CAISEETSVTTGELFF
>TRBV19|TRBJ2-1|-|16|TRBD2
TGTGCCAGTAGTATAGGTTCGGGGGGGGACTACAATGAGCAGTTCTTC
CASSIGSGGDYNEQFF
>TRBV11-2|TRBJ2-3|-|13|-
TGTGCCAGCAGCCCCACCCCAGCAGATACGCAGTATTTT
CASSPTPADTQYF